The rows below give T cell receptor beta chains drawn from one sample of a study of blood T cell repertoires in COVID-19. Sequencing was performed with immunoSEQ multiplex PCR; in TCRdb, only in-frame clones are kept and a portion is missing. The table records about 370,000 clones, more than 80% of them present only once. The sample consisted of PBMCs or T cells enriched from blood (not recorded which). The source of these receptors is a man between 18 and 29 years old who had recovered from COVID-19. CDR3s include the opening cysteine and the closing phenylalanine or tryptophan. The D gene is left open where the match is weak. For some rows the clone size is stated as once, few or many, or as a class when expanded; others skip it.

>TRBD1|TRBJ1-2|TRBV19|.
TGTGCCAGTAGTATTCATGACAGGGCGGGAAGCTACACCTTC
CASSIHDRAGSYTF
>.|TRBJ1-5|TRBV4-1|.
TGCGCCAGCAGCCAAGGATGGGGGCCGGGTCAGCCCCAGCATTTT
CASSQGWGPGQPQHF
>TRBD2|TRBJ2-4|TRBV3-1/TRBV3-2|.
TGTGCCAGCAGCATGCGGGCTAGCGGGAGGCTAGCCAAAAACATTCAGTACTTC
CASSMRASGRLAKNIQYF
>TRBD2|TRBJ2-7|TRBV5-4|.
TGTGCCAGCAGCTTGGAACTAGCGGACAACTACGAGCAGTACTTC
CASSLELADNYEQYF
>TRBD2|TRBJ2-5|TRBV5-1|.
TGCGCCAGCAGCTTTGGGGGACTAGCGGGAGGGCCGGGGACGGAGACCCAGTACTTC
CASSFGGLAGGPGTETQYF
>.|TRBJ1-6|TRBV13|.
TGTGCCAGCAGCTTAGTTCAGGGAATGGATTCACCCCTCCACTTT
CASSLVQGMDSPLHF
>.|TRBJ1-1|TRBV9|.
TGTGCCAGCAGCGTAACGGGGAACACTGAAGCTTTCTTT
CASSVTGNTEAFF
>TRBD1|TRBJ1-2|TRBV5-5|.
TGTGCCAGCAGCTTCCAACCGGGACAGGGTTGGGATGGCTACACCTTC
CASSFQPGQGWDGYTF
>.|TRBJ2-3|TRBV9|.
TGTGCCAGCAGCGCCGAGGGACTCAGAACAGATACGCAGTATTTT
CASSAEGLRTDTQYF
>.|TRBJ1-1|TRBV3-1/TRBV3-2|.
TGTGCCAGCAGCCAAGAGCTTCGGGGAGCTGAAGCTTTCTTT
CASSQELRGAEAFF
>TRBD2|TRBJ2-2|TRBV5-4|few
TGTGCCAGCAGCTTGGCCCTAGCGGGAGTGGTCACCGGGGAGCTGTTTTTT
CASSLALAGVVTGELFF
>TRBD2|TRBJ2-1|TRBV30|.
TGTGCCTGGAGACCGGGACTAGCAGACCAAAATGAGCAGTTCTTC
CAWRPGLADQNEQFF
>.|TRBJ2-5|TRBV9|once
TGTGCCAGCAGCGTAGCCAGGGAAGAGACCCAGTACTTC
CASSVAREETQYF
>.|TRBJ1-1|TRBV18|.
TGTGCCAGCTCACCCCAAAACGACAACTCTGAAGCTTTCTTT
CASSPQNDNSEAFF
>TRBD2|TRBJ2-3|TRBV29-1|many
TGCAGCGCTATAGGGACTAGCGGGAGGATCCATACGCAGTATTTT
CSAIGTSGRIHTQYF
>TRBD2|TRBJ2-7|TRBV27|.
TGTGCCAGCAGCGCAGGACTAGCGGGAGCTGAGGTGAACTTC
CASSAGLAGAEVNF
>.|TRBJ2-5|TRBV5-1|.
TGCGCCAGCACCCCGACAGGAGCGTACCAAGAGACCCAGTACTTC
CASTPTGAYQETQYF
>.|TRBJ2-3|TRBV7-6|.
TGTGCCAGCAGCTATCAGCCACTTCAGGGGGGTGATGGTACAGATACGCAGTATTTT
CASSYQPLQGGDGTDTQYF
>.|TRBJ1-2|TRBV12-3/TRBV12-4|.
TGTGCCAGCACACAGGTTGCTAACTATGGCTACACCTTC
CASTQVANYGYTF
>TRBD1|TRBJ2-2|TRBV11-2|.
TGTGCCAGCAGCTTAGATTTACCAGGGGGATTCACCGGGGAGCTGTTTTTT
CASSLDLPGGFTGELFF
>.|TRBJ1-5|TRBV7-8|.
TGTGCCAGCAGACCTGACAGGTTTCGTGGCAATCAGCCCCAGCATTTT
CASRPDRFRGNQPQHF
>TRBD2|TRBJ2-2|TRBV19|.
TGTGCCAGCAAGGGAGGGCCCAGGTTGGGGGAGCTGTTTTTT
CASKGGPRLGELFF
>TRBD2|TRBJ2-3|TRBV7-2|.
TGTGCCAGCAGCTTATCACCTAGCGGGGGGGCGACAGATACGCAGTATTTT
CASSLSPSGGATDTQYF
>.|TRBJ1-2|TRBV12-3/TRBV12-4|few
TGTGCCAGCAGTTTACGGTCACCCCGGGGCTACACCTTC
CASSLRSPRGYTF
>.|TRBJ1-5|TRBV7-8|.
TGTGCCAGCAGCTTAGCCCAGAATCAGCCCCAGCATTTT
CASSLAQNQPQHF
>.|TRBJ1-3|TRBV5-5|.
TGTGCCAGCAGCTTGAAACCGACGGGCTCTGGAAACACCATATATTTT
CASSLKPTGSGNTIYF
>.|TRBJ2-7|TRBV6-2/TRBV6-3|once
TGTGCCAGCAGTTACTCGATCGGGGGGCTAGGGGGCGAGCAGTACTTC
CASSYSIGGLGGEQYF
>.|TRBJ1-5|TRBV30|few
TGTGCCTGGAGCGCGACTGACAGAAATCAGCCCCAGCATTTT
CAWSATDRNQPQHF
>.|TRBJ1-3|TRBV6-5|.
TGTGCCAGCAGTTACTCTCCTTCTGGAAACACCATATATTTT
CASSYSPSGNTIYF
>.|TRBJ1-5|TRBV28|.
TGTGCCAGCAGTCCGGGGGGGAGACTTCAGCCCCAGCATTTT
CASSPGGRLQPQHF
>TRBD1|TRBJ2-7|TRBV5-4|.
TGTGCCAGCAGACGGACAGGGTCAGGATACGAGCAGTACTTC
CASRRTGSGYEQYF
>.|TRBJ2-1|TRBV21-1|.
TGTGCCAGCATTAGACAGGGTAAGGTTTCGGGTGAGCAGTTCTTC
CASIRQGKVSGEQFF
>.|TRBJ1-1|TRBV30|.
TGTGCCTGGAGTCCGTCGGGCACTGAAGCTTTCTTT
CAWSPSGTEAFF
>TRBD2|TRBJ2-1|TRBV9|.
TGTGCCAGCAGCTTCACTAGCGGCACCTACAATGAGCAGTTCTTC
CASSFTSGTYNEQFF
>.|TRBJ2-7|TRBV12-3/TRBV12-4|.
TGTGCCAGCAGAATGTGGGGGGAAGACGAGCAGTACTTC
CASRMWGEDEQYF
>.|TRBJ2-1|TRBV29-1|.
TGCAGCGTTGAAACCCATAAGACTAGTGTGGATGAGCAGTTCTTC
CSVETHKTSVDEQFF
>.|TRBJ1-6|TRBV9|.
TGTGCCAGCAGCGGGACCGGCGGGGGGCCCCTCCACTTT
CASSGTGGGPLHF
>.|TRBJ1-1|TRBV12-5|once
TGTGCTAGTGGTTCGTCGGGCACTGAAGCTTTCTTT
CASGSSGTEAFF
>.|TRBJ2-3|TRBV19|.
TGTGCCAGTAGTATAGGGCAGGGGTGGACAGATACGCAGTATTTT
CASSIGQGWTDTQYF
>.|TRBJ1-4|TRBV12-5|.
TGTGCTAGTGGTTTTGCAGGGGACGAAAAACTGTTTTTT
CASGFAGDEKLFF
>TRBD1|TRBJ2-2|TRBV25-1|.
TGTGCCAGCAGCCTACAGGGGGCGTCCGGGGAGCTGTTTTTT
CASSLQGASGELFF
>.|TRBJ1-2|TRBV7-8|once
TGTGCCAGCAGCTTAGACCCCCTCCATAGCAGGGTCAGCTATGGCTACACCTTC
CASSLDPLHSRVSYGYTF
>TRBD1|TRBJ2-7|TRBV19|few
TGTGCCAGTAGTGGACAGGGGAGCCAGCAGTACTTC
CASSGQGSQQYF
>.|TRBJ2-7|TRBV30|.
TGTGCCTGGAAGGGTTGGGAGAGGACCCGGTTCCCCTACGAGCAGTACTTC
CAWKGWERTRFPYEQYF
>.|TRBJ1-2|TRBV29-1|.
TGCAGCGGCGGAGGTCGATATGGCTACACCTTC
CSGGGRYGYTF
>.|TRBJ2-2|TRBV18|.
TGTGCCAGCTCACCGCGAACCGGGGAGCTGTTTTTT
CASSPRTGELFF
>TRBD2|TRBJ2-7|TRBV19|.
TGTGCCAGCCAAGAGAGCGGGAGTGCTGGCGAGCAGTACTTC
CASQESGSAGEQYF
>.|TRBJ2-5|TRBV5-4|.
TGTGCCAGCAGCTCTCGGGACATAAAGAGCCAAGAGACCCAGTACTTC
CASSSRDIKSQETQYF
>TRBD1|TRBJ1-6|TRBV27|.
TGTGCCAGCAGTTTACGTACAGGGGATTATTCACCCCTCCACTTT
CASSLRTGDYSPLHF
>TRBD1|TRBJ2-1|TRBV24-1|.
TGTGCCACCAGCGAGGGGGACAGGTTGAATGAGCAGTTCTTC
CATSEGDRLNEQFF
>TRBD2|TRBJ2-2|TRBV7-8|.
TGTGCCAGTGTAGCGGGAGATGGTACCGGGGAGCTGTTTTTT
CASVAGDGTGELFF
>.|TRBJ1-5|TRBV5-1|.
TGCGCCAGCAGCTTGGTACCAGATAGCAATCAGCCCCAGCATTTT
CASSLVPDSNQPQHF
>TRBD2|TRBJ2-1|TRBV6-5|.
TGTGCCAGCAGCTGGCTAGCGGGAGAACGCAATGAGCAGTTCTTC
CASSWLAGERNEQFF
>.|TRBJ2-1|TRBV7-9|.
TGTGCCAGCAGCTTAAAGTATTCGGTTGATGAGCAGTTCTTC
CASSLKYSVDEQFF
>TRBD2|TRBJ2-7|TRBV15|.
TGTGCCACCAGCAGAGACCGGACTAGCTTCGACGAGCAGTACTTC
CATSRDRTSFDEQYF
>TRBD1|TRBJ1-1|TRBV28|.
TGTGCCAGCAGCAGACAGGGTAGGACTGAAGCTTTCTTT
CASSRQGRTEAFF
>.|TRBJ2-5|TRBV28|.
TGTGCCAGCAGTTTATCCGGGAAGACCCAGTACTTC
CASSLSGKTQYF
>TRBD1|TRBJ2-5|TRBV5-6|.
TGTGCCAGCAGCTCTCCGACAGGGGAGTTGGGAGAGACCCAGTACTTC
CASSSPTGELGETQYF
>.|TRBJ1-2|TRBV14|.
TGTGCCAGCAGCCAAGTAGGGAGGTATAACTATGGCTACACCTTC
CASSQVGRYNYGYTF
>TRBD1|TRBJ2-2|TRBV2|.
TGTGCCAGCACAGGGGGCAACACCGGGGAGCTGTTTTTT
CASTGGNTGELFF